The rows below give T cell receptor beta chains drawn from one sample of a study of T cell responses to AZD1222 COVID-19 vaccine. The repertoire was sequenced with immunoSEQ multiplex PCR; TCRdb's copy has only in-frame clones and lacks some. This table holds 130,000 to 150,000 clones, 88% found once. Specimen: peripheral blood, collected 28 days after the second dose of the MenACWY control vaccine. The receptors were sampled from an adult who received the MenACWY meningococcal vaccine as a control. CDR3s include the opening cysteine and the closing phenylalanine or tryptophan. The order of the fields is D gene, clone size, J gene, V gene, CDR3 protein, CDR3 DNA. D genes are given only for firm matches. Only part of the rows carry a size: once, few, many, or a class if the clone is expanded.

d_call: NA; clone_size: few; j_call: TRBJ2-7; v_call: TRBV5-6; cdr3_aa: CASSFRQRFTYEQYF; cdr3_nt: TGTGCCAGCAGCTTCCGGCAGCGGTTTACCTACGAGCAGTACTTC
d_call: NA; clone_size: NA; j_call: TRBJ1-2; v_call: TRBV5-6; cdr3_aa: CASSSGLYGYTF; cdr3_nt: TGTGCCAGCAGCTCCGGGCTCTATGGCTACACCTTC
d_call: NA; clone_size: NA; j_call: TRBJ1-5; v_call: TRBV30; cdr3_aa: CACSGEGQPQHF; cdr3_nt: TGTGCCTGTTCAGGGGAAGGACAGCCCCAGCATTTT
d_call: TRBD1; clone_size: NA; j_call: TRBJ1-2; v_call: TRBV14; cdr3_aa: CASSQGTQTGWNYGYTF; cdr3_nt: TGTGCCAGCAGCCAAGGCACCCAGACAGGGTGGAACTATGGCTACACCTTC
d_call: NA; clone_size: NA; j_call: TRBJ1-5; v_call: TRBV18; cdr3_aa: CASSPGLGNQPQHF; cdr3_nt: TGTGCCAGCTCACCAGGCCTGGGCAATCAGCCCCAGCATTTT
d_call: TRBD2; clone_size: few; j_call: TRBJ2-2; v_call: TRBV28; cdr3_aa: CASSLWRLAGGPGELFF; cdr3_nt: TGTGCCAGCAGTTTATGGCGGCTAGCGGGAGGGCCCGGGGAGCTGTTTTTT
d_call: TRBD1; clone_size: NA; j_call: TRBJ1-6; v_call: TRBV30; cdr3_aa: CAWSVGTGDFSPLHF; cdr3_nt: TGTGCCTGGAGTGTAGGGACAGGTGATTTTTCACCCCTCCACTTT
d_call: TRBD1; clone_size: NA; j_call: TRBJ1-2; v_call: TRBV6-5; cdr3_aa: CASQTGQGASYGYTF; cdr3_nt: TGTGCCAGCCAGACCGGACAGGGAGCAAGCTATGGCTACACCTTC
d_call: NA; clone_size: NA; j_call: TRBJ2-5; v_call: TRBV7-8; cdr3_aa: CASSLEGGQETQYF; cdr3_nt: TGTGCCAGCAGCCTCGAGGGGGGACAAGAGACCCAGTACTTC
d_call: NA; clone_size: NA; j_call: TRBJ1-1; v_call: TRBV18; cdr3_aa: CASSPPGVLNTEAFF; cdr3_nt: TGTGCCAGCTCACCACCGGGTGTCCTGAACACTGAAGCTTTCTTT
d_call: NA; clone_size: NA; j_call: TRBJ2-7; v_call: TRBV6-5; cdr3_aa: CASSYSGISYEQYF; cdr3_nt: TGTGCCAGCAGTTACTCAGGCATCTCCTACGAGCAGTACTTC
d_call: TRBD1; clone_size: few; j_call: TRBJ1-4; v_call: TRBV5-4; cdr3_aa: CASSPGTGGTTNEKLFF; cdr3_nt: TGTGCCAGCAGCCCGGGGACAGGGGGAACAACTAATGAAAAACTGTTTTTT
d_call: NA; clone_size: NA; j_call: TRBJ2-7; v_call: TRBV6-5; cdr3_aa: CASRRSYPYEQYF; cdr3_nt: TGTGCCAGCAGACGCAGTTACCCCTACGAGCAGTACTTC
d_call: NA; clone_size: NA; j_call: TRBJ2-3; v_call: TRBV2; cdr3_aa: CASTFTDTDTQYF; cdr3_nt: TGTGCCAGCACCTTTACGGACACAGATACGCAGTATTTT
d_call: NA; clone_size: few; j_call: TRBJ1-1; v_call: TRBV18; cdr3_aa: CASSPGKLRNTEAFF; cdr3_nt: TGTGCCAGCTCACCAGGAAAGTTGAGGAACACTGAAGCTTTCTTT
d_call: NA; clone_size: NA; j_call: TRBJ1-4; v_call: TRBV6-5; cdr3_aa: CASGQPATNEKLFF; cdr3_nt: TGTGCCAGCGGACAGCCTGCAACTAATGAAAAACTGTTTTTT
d_call: NA; clone_size: NA; j_call: TRBJ1-1; v_call: TRBV6-4; cdr3_aa: CASRPGLLNGEAFF; cdr3_nt: TGTGCCAGCAGACCCGGGCTGCTAAACGGAGAAGCTTTCTTT
d_call: NA; clone_size: once; j_call: TRBJ1-1; v_call: TRBV18; cdr3_aa: CASSQTEANTEAFF; cdr3_nt: TGTGCCAGCTCACAAACAGAAGCCAACACTGAAGCTTTCTTT
d_call: NA; clone_size: NA; j_call: TRBJ2-2; v_call: TRBV5-6; cdr3_aa: CASSLGPNTGELFF; cdr3_nt: TGTGCCAGCAGCCTGGGACCAAACACCGGGGAGCTGTTTTTT
d_call: TRBD2; clone_size: NA; j_call: TRBJ2-7; v_call: TRBV7-2; cdr3_aa: CASSLGLAVFEQYF; cdr3_nt: TGTGCCAGCAGCTTAGGTCTAGCGGTGTTCGAGCAGTACTTC
d_call: TRBD1; clone_size: NA; j_call: TRBJ1-1; v_call: TRBV7-9; cdr3_aa: CASSSQGESTEAFF; cdr3_nt: TGTGCCAGCAGTTCCCAGGGGGAAAGCACTGAAGCTTTCTTT
d_call: TRBD2; clone_size: NA; j_call: TRBJ2-7; v_call: TRBV9; cdr3_aa: CASSEGLVSYEQYF; cdr3_nt: TGTGCCAGCAGCGAAGGACTAGTTTCCTACGAGCAGTACTTC
d_call: TRBD1; clone_size: once; j_call: TRBJ2-1; v_call: TRBV11-3; cdr3_aa: CASSVPQPGTGTYNEQFF; cdr3_nt: TGTGCCAGCAGCGTGCCCCAACCCGGGACAGGGACTTACAATGAGCAGTTCTTC
d_call: NA; clone_size: NA; j_call: TRBJ1-2; v_call: TRBV12-3/TRBV12-4; cdr3_aa: CASSFLGSYGYTF; cdr3_nt: TGTGCCAGCAGTTTTTTGGGCAGCTATGGCTACACCTTC
d_call: TRBD1; clone_size: NA; j_call: TRBJ1-5; v_call: TRBV9; cdr3_aa: CASSGDSGTAQPQHF; cdr3_nt: TGTGCCAGCAGCGGTGACTCCGGGACAGCTCAGCCCCAGCATTTT
d_call: NA; clone_size: once; j_call: TRBJ1-1; v_call: TRBV3-1/TRBV3-2; cdr3_aa: CASSQGGWAFF; cdr3_nt: TGTGCCAGCAGCCAAGGGGGTTGGGCTTTCTTT
d_call: TRBD1; clone_size: NA; j_call: TRBJ1-4; v_call: TRBV27; cdr3_aa: CASSLEDRAFKTNEKLFF; cdr3_nt: TGTGCCAGCAGTTTGGAGGACAGGGCATTTAAGACTAATGAAAAACTGTTTTTT
d_call: NA; clone_size: NA; j_call: TRBJ2-1; v_call: TRBV5-1; cdr3_aa: CASTKWGLGEQFF; cdr3_nt: TGCGCCAGCACCAAGTGGGGGTTGGGTGAGCAGTTCTTC
d_call: NA; clone_size: NA; j_call: TRBJ1-2; v_call: TRBV7-8; cdr3_aa: CASSSIDSPLLGYTF; cdr3_nt: TGTGCCAGCAGCTCAATCGACAGCCCCCTATTAGGCTACACCTTC
d_call: TRBD2; clone_size: few; j_call: TRBJ2-7; v_call: TRBV9; cdr3_aa: CASSVGPLAVNSYEQYF; cdr3_nt: TGTGCCAGCAGCGTGGGCCCTCTAGCGGTCAACTCCTACGAGCAGTACTTC
d_call: TRBD1; clone_size: NA; j_call: TRBJ2-7; v_call: TRBV4-3; cdr3_aa: CASSQSTGSRDEQYF; cdr3_nt: TGCGCCAGCAGCCAGTCGACAGGGAGTCGTGACGAGCAGTACTTC
d_call: NA; clone_size: NA; j_call: TRBJ2-4; v_call: TRBV14; cdr3_aa: CASSPRGYIQYF; cdr3_nt: TGTGCCAGCAGCCCAAGGGGGTACATTCAGTACTTC
d_call: NA; clone_size: NA; j_call: TRBJ2-5; v_call: TRBV2; cdr3_aa: CASSDENAGTQYF; cdr3_nt: TGTGCCAGCAGTGATGAAAACGCCGGGACCCAGTACTTC
d_call: NA; clone_size: once; j_call: TRBJ2-1; v_call: TRBV28; cdr3_aa: CASSPPRRDYNEQFF; cdr3_nt: TGTGCCAGCAGTCCACCTCGGAGGGACTACAATGAGCAGTTCTTC
d_call: NA; clone_size: NA; j_call: TRBJ2-7; v_call: TRBV19; cdr3_aa: CASSWSEIRAYEQYF; cdr3_nt: TGTGCCAGTAGTTGGTCAGAGATCAGGGCCTACGAGCAGTACTTC
d_call: NA; clone_size: NA; j_call: TRBJ2-7; v_call: TRBV6-5; cdr3_aa: CASSETTGYEQYF; cdr3_nt: TGTGCCAGCTCAGAAACGACTGGCTACGAGCAGTACTTC
d_call: TRBD1; clone_size: NA; j_call: TRBJ1-1; v_call: TRBV4-2; cdr3_aa: CASSQGSGTVAFF; cdr3_nt: TGTGCCAGCAGCCAAGGCTCCGGGACAGTAGCTTTCTTT
d_call: NA; clone_size: NA; j_call: TRBJ1-5; v_call: TRBV19; cdr3_aa: CASSMRSGGLNQPQHF; cdr3_nt: TGTGCCAGTAGTATGAGATCCGGGGGCCTGAATCAGCCCCAGCATTTT
d_call: NA; clone_size: NA; j_call: TRBJ1-5; v_call: TRBV30; cdr3_aa: CAWSYSPGYQPQHF; cdr3_nt: TGTGCCTGGAGTTACAGTCCGGGGTATCAGCCCCAGCATTTT
d_call: NA; clone_size: NA; j_call: TRBJ1-1; v_call: TRBV29-1; cdr3_aa: CSVAPGWGMNTEAFF; cdr3_nt: TGCAGCGTTGCCCCAGGTTGGGGAATGAACACTGAAGCTTTCTTT
d_call: TRBD1; clone_size: NA; j_call: TRBJ1-5; v_call: TRBV19; cdr3_aa: CASSISDRESGYSNQPQHF; cdr3_nt: TGTGCCAGTAGTATTAGTGACAGGGAATCGGGTTATAGCAATCAGCCCCAGCATTTT
d_call: TRBD1; clone_size: NA; j_call: TRBJ2-2; v_call: TRBV7-9; cdr3_aa: CASRFGGTGNTGELFF; cdr3_nt: TGTGCCAGCAGATTTGGGGGGACAGGGAACACCGGGGAGCTGTTTTTT
d_call: TRBD1; clone_size: NA; j_call: TRBJ1-5; v_call: TRBV15; cdr3_aa: CATSRDRSNQPQHF; cdr3_nt: TGTGCCACCAGCCGGGACAGAAGCAATCAGCCCCAGCATTTT
d_call: TRBD1; clone_size: NA; j_call: TRBJ1-2; v_call: TRBV5-5; cdr3_aa: CASSSSQGAWGYTF; cdr3_nt: TGTGCCAGCAGCTCTTCACAGGGGGCGTGGGGCTACACCTTC
d_call: NA; clone_size: NA; j_call: TRBJ2-3; v_call: TRBV7-9; cdr3_aa: CASSYTDTQYF; cdr3_nt: TGTGCCAGCAGCTACACAGATACGCAGTATTTT
d_call: NA; clone_size: NA; j_call: TRBJ1-1; v_call: TRBV5-6; cdr3_aa: CASTPTGGKTSWMNTEAFF; cdr3_nt: TGTGCCAGCACCCCAACTGGAGGGAAGACGAGTTGGATGAACACTGAAGCTTTCTTT
d_call: NA; clone_size: NA; j_call: TRBJ1-3; v_call: TRBV9; cdr3_aa: CASSVEGRTSGNTIYF; cdr3_nt: TGTGCCAGCAGCGTAGAGGGCAGGACCTCTGGAAACACCATATATTTT
d_call: NA; clone_size: NA; j_call: TRBJ2-7; v_call: TRBV4-3; cdr3_aa: CASSQERYGGDEQYF; cdr3_nt: TGCGCCAGCAGCCAAGAGCGGTACGGGGGAGACGAGCAGTACTTC
d_call: NA; clone_size: NA; j_call: TRBJ2-3; v_call: TRBV10-3; cdr3_aa: CAISLDRTSTDTQYF; cdr3_nt: TGTGCCATCAGTTTAGACAGGACTAGCACAGATACGCAGTATTTT
d_call: NA; clone_size: NA; j_call: TRBJ1-2; v_call: TRBV9; cdr3_aa: CASSVQGEGYGYTF; cdr3_nt: TGTGCCAGCAGCGTACAAGGGGAGGGCTATGGCTACACCTTC
d_call: NA; clone_size: NA; j_call: TRBJ1-1; v_call: TRBV14; cdr3_aa: CASSQDPISWGGAEAFF; cdr3_nt: TGTGCCAGCAGCCAAGACCCTATCTCATGGGGAGGAGCTGAAGCTTTCTTT
d_call: TRBD2; clone_size: NA; j_call: TRBJ2-1; v_call: TRBV28; cdr3_aa: CASIGTSGRLIGDEQFF; cdr3_nt: TGTGCCAGCATTGGGACTAGCGGGAGGTTAATTGGCGATGAGCAGTTCTTC
d_call: NA; clone_size: NA; j_call: TRBJ2-2; v_call: TRBV4-3; cdr3_aa: CASSQEWGPGELFF; cdr3_nt: TGCGCCAGCAGCCAAGAATGGGGTCCCGGGGAGCTGTTTTTT
d_call: NA; clone_size: NA; j_call: TRBJ2-7; v_call: TRBV27; cdr3_aa: CASSLKGLYEQYF; cdr3_nt: TGTGCCAGCAGTTTAAAAGGCCTCTACGAGCAGTACTTC
d_call: NA; clone_size: NA; j_call: TRBJ2-1; v_call: TRBV19; cdr3_aa: CASSRLSTLAYNEQFF; cdr3_nt: TGTGCCAGTAGTAGGCTAAGCACTCTAGCCTACAATGAGCAGTTCTTC
d_call: NA; clone_size: NA; j_call: TRBJ1-2; v_call: TRBV30; cdr3_aa: CAWSKTLEGYTF; cdr3_nt: TGTGCCTGGAGTAAGACCTTAGAGGGCTACACCTTC
d_call: NA; clone_size: NA; j_call: TRBJ1-2; v_call: TRBV7-9; cdr3_aa: CASSPSGSYGYTF; cdr3_nt: TGTGCCAGCAGCCCTAGCGGGAGCTATGGCTACACCTTC